These T cell receptor beta chains were read from a single sample in a study of T cell repertoires in cytomegalovirus infection. Each CDR3 protein gets one entry after TCRdb re-called the reads with MiXCR. The sample lists about 310,000 distinct CDR3 sequences; about 17% were seen once. Sequencing was performed on PBMCs. The receptors derive from a human donor in good health (CMV status not recorded). Some clones in this sample may be carry-over from other donors' samples. CDR3s include the opening cysteine and the closing phenylalanine or tryptophan. The order of the fields is clone size, V gene, CDR3 length, D gene, J gene, CDR3 protein, CDR3 DNA. A D gene is named only where the DNA matches it firmly. A clone size is listed for some rows: how often the clone was seen (once, few, many), or a class if it is expanded.

clone_size: .
v_call: TRBV20-1
cdr3_length: 14
d_call: .
j_call: TRBJ2-2
cdr3_aa: CSASEIRGTGELFF
cdr3_nt: TGCAGTGCTAGTGAAATCAGGGGTACCGGGGAGCTGTTTTTT

clone_size: .
v_call: TRBV5-1
cdr3_length: 16
d_call: TRBD1
j_call: TRBJ2-5
cdr3_aa: CASSLLTGAYQETQYF
cdr3_nt: TGCGCCAGCAGCCTTTTGACAGGGGCGTACCAAGAGACCCAGTACTTC

clone_size: .
v_call: TRBV20-1
cdr3_length: 15
d_call: .
j_call: TRBJ2-2
cdr3_aa: CSATQPPGNTGELFF
cdr3_nt: TGCAGTGCTACCCAGCCTCCTGGGAACACCGGGGAGCTGTTTTTT

clone_size: .
v_call: TRBV6-1
cdr3_length: 14
d_call: TRBD1
j_call: TRBJ2-1
cdr3_aa: CASSGTGGYNEQFF
cdr3_nt: TGTGCCAGCAGTGGGACAGGGGGATACAATGAGCAGTTCTTC

clone_size: .
v_call: TRBV20-1
cdr3_length: 11
d_call: .
j_call: TRBJ1-2
cdr3_aa: CSVSSNYGYTF
cdr3_nt: TGCAGTGTCAGTTCAAACTATGGCTACACCTTC

clone_size: .
v_call: TRBV6-2/TRBV6-3
cdr3_length: 13
d_call: .
j_call: TRBJ1-2
cdr3_aa: CASSIYSDRQRTF
cdr3_nt: TGTGCCAGCAGTATTTACAGCGACCGGCAGCGTACCTTC

clone_size: many
v_call: TRBV7-8
cdr3_length: 17
d_call: .
j_call: TRBJ2-3
cdr3_aa: CASSLAGGGLSADTQYF
cdr3_nt: TGTGCCAGCAGCTTAGCGGGAGGGGGACTAAGCGCAGATACGCAGTATTTT

clone_size: .
v_call: TRBV5-1
cdr3_length: 15
d_call: TRBD1
j_call: TRBJ2-3
cdr3_aa: CASSFNFQGEDTQYF
cdr3_nt: TGCGCCAGCAGCTTTAACTTTCAGGGGGAAGATACGCAGTATTTT

clone_size: many
v_call: TRBV7-9
cdr3_length: 16
d_call: .
j_call: TRBJ2-1
cdr3_aa: CASSLALVRGQDEQFF
cdr3_nt: TGTGCCAGCAGCTTAGCGCTGGTGCGGGGTCAGGATGAGCAGTTCTTC

clone_size: .
v_call: TRBV3-1
cdr3_length: 14
d_call: TRBD1
j_call: TRBJ1-2
cdr3_aa: CASSQDPNSGQENF
cdr3_nt: TGTGCCAGCAGCCAAGATCCGAATTCGGGACAGGAGAACTTC

clone_size: many
v_call: TRBV27
cdr3_length: 17
d_call: TRBD1
j_call: TRBJ1-5
cdr3_aa: CASSPSPDRGRGQPQHF
cdr3_nt: TGTGCCAGCAGTCCCTCACCCGACAGGGGGCGAGGTCAGCCCCAGCATTTT